The rows below give T cell receptor beta chains drawn from one sample of a study of blood T cell repertoires in COVID-19. Profiled with immunoSEQ multiplex PCR; TCRdb holds only in-frame clones, not every one. The data hold some 80,000 clones, with 75% to 85% observed a single time. Sequenced input: peripheral blood. The source of these receptors is a woman older than 75 with active or convalescent COVID-19. Each CDR3 is given without its conserved first and last residue. Each record gives: V gene, J gene, CDR3 protein.

v_call: TRBV6-2/TRBV6-3
j_call: TRBJ1-2
cdr3_aa: ASSYRQGLYGYT

v_call: TRBV5-6
j_call: TRBJ2-7
cdr3_aa: ASSSQGTSYEQY

v_call: TRBV14
j_call: TRBJ2-4
cdr3_aa: ASSRQQAAIQY

v_call: TRBV28
j_call: TRBJ2-7
cdr3_aa: ASGFAGLVGYEQY

v_call: TRBV7-6
j_call: TRBJ2-2
cdr3_aa: ASSLETSRYTGELF

v_call: TRBV29-1
j_call: TRBJ2-3
cdr3_aa: SVVDRRYTQY

v_call: TRBV27
j_call: TRBJ2-1
cdr3_aa: ASSSGDYNEQF

v_call: TRBV5-1
j_call: TRBJ2-7
cdr3_aa: ASSRQGQNEQY

v_call: TRBV2
j_call: TRBJ2-2
cdr3_aa: ASLARTNTGELF

v_call: TRBV6-5
j_call: TRBJ1-2
cdr3_aa: ASSPGQGNYGYT

v_call: TRBV27
j_call: TRBJ2-1
cdr3_aa: ASILRTSGYNEQF

v_call: TRBV20-1
j_call: TRBJ1-1
cdr3_aa: SARRQIEAF

v_call: TRBV18
j_call: TRBJ2-7
cdr3_aa: ASSPPWGREHEQY

v_call: TRBV10-3
j_call: TRBJ2-5
cdr3_aa: ATRASEETQY

v_call: TRBV7-6
j_call: TRBJ2-7
cdr3_aa: ASSSETSPGTYEQY

v_call: TRBV7-2
j_call: TRBJ2-7
cdr3_aa: ASSLNSWGRGPNEQY

v_call: TRBV18
j_call: TRBJ2-7
cdr3_aa: ASSAIAGVSYEQY

v_call: TRBV18
j_call: TRBJ2-6
cdr3_aa: ASSPLKQGISGANVLT

v_call: TRBV11-3
j_call: TRBJ1-1
cdr3_aa: ASSFGTVLGETEAF

v_call: TRBV28
j_call: TRBJ2-7
cdr3_aa: ASSDLGRQY

v_call: TRBV25-1
j_call: TRBJ2-6
cdr3_aa: ASSEIGRGYSGANVLT

v_call: TRBV13
j_call: TRBJ2-7
cdr3_aa: ASSARGLSDYEQY

v_call: TRBV28
j_call: TRBJ1-6
cdr3_aa: ASRIQGIYNSPLH

v_call: TRBV12-3/TRBV12-4
j_call: TRBJ2-1
cdr3_aa: ASSHEAGGEQF

v_call: TRBV7-9
j_call: TRBJ2-7
cdr3_aa: ASSLWPNYEQY

v_call: TRBV7-2
j_call: TRBJ1-1
cdr3_aa: ASSADALTNTEAF

v_call: TRBV29-1
j_call: TRBJ2-1
cdr3_aa: SVEGLNEQF

v_call: TRBV19
j_call: TRBJ1-3
cdr3_aa: ASSIDLSSSGNTIY

v_call: TRBV11-2
j_call: TRBJ2-1
cdr3_aa: ASSPTSEKKF

v_call: TRBV7-8
j_call: TRBJ1-3
cdr3_aa: ASSKDRGTGNTIY

v_call: TRBV18
j_call: TRBJ2-7
cdr3_aa: ASSPVPASGRVGEQY

v_call: TRBV27
j_call: TRBJ2-1
cdr3_aa: ASSPRTSGGVYNEQF

v_call: TRBV24-1
j_call: TRBJ2-4
cdr3_aa: ATGGGISVDIQY

v_call: TRBV7-8
j_call: TRBJ2-7
cdr3_aa: ASTLAGGLYEQY

v_call: TRBV3-1/TRBV3-2
j_call: TRBJ2-2
cdr3_aa: ASSQEGSTGFFFGGELF